This is a list of T cell receptor beta chains from one sample in a study of identical twins. TCRdb used MiXCR to reprocess the 5' RACE reads, holding one entry per CDR3 protein. The top ten clones hold more than 0.8% of a sample with around 510,000 distinct CDR3 sequences, more than 13% of them seen once. The same sample was also used in a study of yellow fever vaccine responses in identical twins.

Sequencing was carried out using CD4+ T cells sorted from blood. These receptors all come from a woman aged 18-29 years in good health. Both conserved end residues are part of each CDR3. A D gene is named only where the DNA matches it firmly. Some rows have no size entry. The others give once, few or many, or a class for an expanded clone.

V,J,D,size,CDR3,DNA
TRBV5-6,TRBJ2-7,-,-,CASSLGRRDEQYF,TGTGCCAGCAGCTTGGGTAGGAGGGACGAGCAGTACTTC
TRBV11-2,TRBJ1-4,-,few,CASSLDRVEKLFF,TGTGCCAGCAGCTTAGATAGGGTGGAAAAACTGTTTTTT
TRBV3-1,TRBJ2-1,TRBD1,-,CASSHRGTGAYNEQFF,TGTGCCAGCAGCCATCGCGGGACAGGGGCCTACAATGAGCAGTTCTTC
TRBV6-1,TRBJ1-1,-,few,CASKAGANTEAFF,TGTGCCTCTAAGGCAGGGGCGAACACTGAAGCTTTCTTT
TRBV5-1,TRBJ2-2,-,-,CASSLGVLNTGELFF,TGCGCCAGCAGCTTAGGGGTCCTGAACACCGGGGAGCTGTTTTTT
TRBV5-1,TRBJ2-3,TRBD2,few,CASSGGVPTDTQYF,TGCGCCAGCTCCGGGGGGGTCCCCACAGATACGCAGTATTTT
TRBV6-5,TRBJ2-2,TRBD2,-,CASSSGGVGTGELFF,TGTGCCAGCAGTTCCGGGGGGGTGGGCACCGGGGAGCTGTTTTTT
TRBV15,TRBJ2-7,-,many,CATSRGGGLTLEQYF,TGTGCCACCAGCAGAGGTGGGGGCCTTACCCTCGAGCAGTACTTC
TRBV7-2,TRBJ2-3,TRBD1,many,CASSPWTGRAPKF,TGTGCCAGCAGTCCATGGACAGGGCGAGCCCCGAAATTT
TRBV2,TRBJ2-1,-,few,CASSPAQGGRGAEQFF,TGTGCCAGCAGTCCGGCACAGGGAGGTCGGGGGGCTGAGCAGTTCTTC
TRBV30,TRBJ1-5,-,few,CAWSRGNQPQHF,TGTGCCTGGAGTCGGGGGAATCAGCCCCAGCATTTT
TRBV18,TRBJ2-7,TRBD2,-,CASSPTSTSPSGGEQYF,TGTGCCAGCTCACCGACCTCGACTAGCCCCTCAGGAGGCGAGCAGTACTTC
TRBV29-1,TRBJ2-1,-,-,CSVEGPTSSYNEQFF,TGCAGCGTTGAAGGGCCGACGAGCTCCTACAATGAGCAGTTCTTC
TRBV5-1,TRBJ1-5,TRBD1,many,CASSLEGAMNQPQHF,TGCGCCAGCAGCTTGGAGGGGGCGATGAATCAGCCCCAGCATTTT
TRBV20-1,TRBJ2-5,-,many,CSARGQGDGGETQYF,TGCAGTGCCCGAGGACAGGGAGACGGGGGGGAGACCCAGTACTTC
TRBV7-9,TRBJ1-2,-,few,CASSLTAVGYGYTF,TGTGCCAGCAGCTTAACCGCAGTGGGCTATGGCTACACCTTC
TRBV5-1,TRBJ1-3,TRBD1,-,CASSLGQGDGNTIYF,TGCGCCAGCAGCTTGGGACAGGGCGATGGAAACACCATATATTTT
TRBV6-5,TRBJ1-1,-,once,CASMARGVIINTEAFF,TGTGCCAGCATGGCCAGGGGCGTAATAATCAACACTGAAGCTTTCTTT
TRBV28,TRBJ1-2,TRBD1,few,CASSTPRTGIVGYTF,TGTGCCAGCAGTACCCCTAGGACAGGAATTGTGGGCTACACCTTC
TRBV7-9,TRBJ2-1,TRBD1,-,CASSLADGTGVDHEQFF,TGTGCCAGCAGCTTAGCAGACGGGACAGGGGTTGATCATGAGCAGTTCTTC
TRBV25-1,TRBJ2-3,-,few,CASSEWAGPAQYF,TGTGCCAGCAGTGAATGGGCAGGGCCGGCGCAGTATTTT
TRBV7-9,TRBJ1-5,TRBD1,-,CASSRDSQGQPQHF,TGTGCCAGCAGCCGGGACAGCCAGGGTCAGCCCCAGCATTTT
TRBV3-1,TRBJ1-2,-,-,CASNPAGQYGYTF,TGTGCCAGCAACCCCGCGGGGCAATATGGCTACACCTTC
TRBV5-1,TRBJ1-2,-,-,CASSLSLLGGYGYTF,TGCGCCAGCAGCTTGAGTTTGCTAGGGGGCTATGGCTACACCTTC
TRBV21-1,TRBJ2-1,-,once,CASSLRTSGTSGGATNEQFF,TGTGCCAGCAGCTTAAGAACCTCCGGGACTAGCGGGGGGGCAACCAATGAGCAGTTCTTC
TRBV28,TRBJ2-5,-,few,CASSRQDQETQYF,TGTGCCAGCAGTCGACAAGATCAAGAGACCCAGTACTTC
TRBV5-4,TRBJ1-1,TRBD1,-,CASSWVGTGAEAFF,TGTGCCAGCAGCTGGGTTGGGACAGGTGCTGAAGCTTTCTTT
TRBV12-3/TRBV12-4,TRBJ2-5,TRBD2,-,CASSLMASGRKETQYF,TGTGCCAGCAGTTTAATGGCTAGCGGGAGAAAAGAGACCCAGTACTTC
TRBV4-2,TRBJ2-2,-,few,CASGPRGINTGELFF,TGTGCCAGCGGCCCGAGGGGGATAAACACCGGGGAGCTGTTTTTT
TRBV9,TRBJ1-1,TRBD1,few,CASSRWDRPQGNTEAFF,TGTGCCAGCAGCAGATGGGACAGACCACAGGGGAACACTGAAGCTTTCTTT
TRBV6-5,TRBJ2-3,TRBD2,few,CASSYTKTSGGATDTQYF,TGTGCCAGCAGTTACACTAAGACTAGCGGGGGGGCCACAGATACGCAGTATTTT
TRBV5-1,TRBJ2-3,-,few,CASSVQGIKTDTQYF,TGCGCCAGCAGCGTACAGGGTATTAAGACAGATACGCAGTATTTT
TRBV20-1,TRBJ2-3,TRBD2,-,CSARGLAGGADTQYF,TGCAGTGCTAGAGGACTAGCGGGAGGAGCAGATACGCAGTATTTT
TRBV5-1,TRBJ2-3,TRBD2,many,CASSLRSGGPSTDTQYF,TGCGCCAGCAGCTTGAGGAGCGGGGGCCCGAGCACAGATACGCAGTATTTT
TRBV6-1,TRBJ2-5,TRBD2,few,CAITGTGGDQETQYF,TGTGCCATCACTGGGACGGGGGGGGACCAAGAGACCCAGTACTTC
TRBV14,TRBJ1-2,-,-,CASSQEFRGVNGYTF,TGTGCCAGCAGCCAAGAATTTCGGGGCGTGAATGGCTACACCTTC
TRBV6-5,TRBJ2-3,-,many,CASRGLPDTQYF,TGTGCCAGCAGGGGACTGCCAGATACGCAGTATTTT
TRBV7-6,TRBJ2-2,TRBD1,-,CASSLTTGGNTGELFF,TGTGCCAGCAGCCTAACGACAGGGGGCAACACCGGGGAGCTGTTTTTT
TRBV19,TRBJ2-7,-,few,CASTDRRSYEQYF,TGTGCCAGCACCGACAGGCGGAGCTACGAGCAGTACTTC
TRBV5-1,TRBJ1-2,TRBD1,few,CASSLTGRGSDGYTF,TGCGCCAGCAGCTTGACCGGCAGGGGGTCCGATGGCTACACCTTC
TRBV24-1,TRBJ2-3,-,few,CATSDPSSPGTQYF,TGTGCCACCAGTGATCCTTCCTCACCGGGTACGCAGTATTTT
TRBV7-2,TRBJ2-5,TRBD1,many,CASRQGIQETQYF,TGTGCCAGCAGACAGGGGATTCAAGAGACCCAGTACTTC
TRBV6-2/TRBV6-3,TRBJ2-1,TRBD2,-,CASSPSGPSSYNEQFF,TGTGCCAGCAGCCCTAGCGGCCCCAGCTCCTACAATGAGCAGTTCTTC
TRBV10-3,TRBJ2-5,TRBD1,few,CAISGRTGGETQYF,TGTGCCATCAGTGGTCGGACAGGAGGAGAGACCCAGTACTTC
TRBV12-3/TRBV12-4,TRBJ2-5,-,-,CASSLAPRKETQYF,TGTGCCAGCAGTTTAGCCCCCAGGAAAGAGACCCAGTACTTC
TRBV18,TRBJ2-1,-,-,CASSPPTYNEQFF,TGTGCCAGCTCACCACCCACTTACAATGAGCAGTTCTTC
TRBV5-5,TRBJ2-2,TRBD1,-,CASSTTGGSLAGELFF,TGTGCCAGCAGCACGACAGGGGGGTCGTTGGCCGGGGAGCTGTTTTTT
TRBV6-1,TRBJ1-6,-,many,CASRRDTYNSPLHF,TGTGCCAGCAGACGGGACACTTATAATTCACCCCTCCACTTT